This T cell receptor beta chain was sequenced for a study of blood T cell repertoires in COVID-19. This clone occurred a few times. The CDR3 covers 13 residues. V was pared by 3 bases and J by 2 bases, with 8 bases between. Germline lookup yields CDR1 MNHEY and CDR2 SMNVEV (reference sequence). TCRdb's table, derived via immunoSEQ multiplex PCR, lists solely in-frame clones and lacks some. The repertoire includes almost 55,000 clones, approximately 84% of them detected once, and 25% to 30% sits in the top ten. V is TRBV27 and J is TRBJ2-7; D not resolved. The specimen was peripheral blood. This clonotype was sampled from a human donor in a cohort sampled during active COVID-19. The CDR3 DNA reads TGTGCCAGCAGTTTGGCAGAAACCTACGAGCAGTACTTC. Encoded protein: CASSLAETYEQYF.